The present TCR beta chain was sequenced within a study of blood T cell repertoires in COVID-19. Measured with immunoSEQ multiplex PCR; TCRdb has only the in-frame clones, and not every one. This sample has about 130,000 clones, with 81% found just once. V lost 4 bases and J lost 3; bases outside the gene matches: 3. This CDR3 is built from 15 residues. Germline V CDR1 and CDR2: MRHNA, SNTAGT. This clonotype was sampled from a young man with COVID-19, enrolled during active disease. Sequencing was carried out using peripheral blood. The V gene is TRBV6-4, the J gene TRBJ2-1; TRBD1 matches at 10 bases. This chain's CDR3 is CASSGTGGDYNEQFF. The CDR3 nucleotides read TGTGCCAGCAGTGGGACAGGGGGGGACTACAATGAGCAGTTCTTC.